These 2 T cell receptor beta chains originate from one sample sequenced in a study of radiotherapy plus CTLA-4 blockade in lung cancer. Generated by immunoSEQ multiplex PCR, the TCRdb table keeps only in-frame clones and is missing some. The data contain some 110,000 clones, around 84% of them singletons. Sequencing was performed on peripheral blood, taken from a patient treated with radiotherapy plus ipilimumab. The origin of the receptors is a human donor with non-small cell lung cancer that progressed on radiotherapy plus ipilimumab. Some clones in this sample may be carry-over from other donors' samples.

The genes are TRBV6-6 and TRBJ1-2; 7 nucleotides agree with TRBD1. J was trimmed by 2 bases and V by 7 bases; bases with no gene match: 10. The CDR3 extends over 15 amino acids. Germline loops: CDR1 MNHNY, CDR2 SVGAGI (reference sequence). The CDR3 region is CASTSRQGTNYGYTF. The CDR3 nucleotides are TGTGCCAGCACGTCTCGACAGGGAACGAACTATGGCTACACCTTC.

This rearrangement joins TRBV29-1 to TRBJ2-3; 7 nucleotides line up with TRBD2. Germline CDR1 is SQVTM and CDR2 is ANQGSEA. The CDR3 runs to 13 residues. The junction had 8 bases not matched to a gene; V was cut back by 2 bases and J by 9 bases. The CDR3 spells CSVELGLGRTQYF. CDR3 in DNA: TGCAGCGTTGAACTCGGACTAGGGCGAACGCAGTATTTT.